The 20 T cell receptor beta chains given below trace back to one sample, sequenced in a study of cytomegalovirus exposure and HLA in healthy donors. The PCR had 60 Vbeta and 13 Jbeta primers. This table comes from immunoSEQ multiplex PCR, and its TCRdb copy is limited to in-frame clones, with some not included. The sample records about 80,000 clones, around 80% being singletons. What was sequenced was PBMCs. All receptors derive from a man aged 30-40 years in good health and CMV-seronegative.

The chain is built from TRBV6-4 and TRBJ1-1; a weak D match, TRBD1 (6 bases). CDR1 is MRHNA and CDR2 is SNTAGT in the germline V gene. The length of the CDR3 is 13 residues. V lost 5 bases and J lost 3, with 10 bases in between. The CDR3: CASSLQGDTEAFF. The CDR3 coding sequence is TGTGCCAGCAGTCTACAGGGAGACACTGAAGCTTTCTTT.

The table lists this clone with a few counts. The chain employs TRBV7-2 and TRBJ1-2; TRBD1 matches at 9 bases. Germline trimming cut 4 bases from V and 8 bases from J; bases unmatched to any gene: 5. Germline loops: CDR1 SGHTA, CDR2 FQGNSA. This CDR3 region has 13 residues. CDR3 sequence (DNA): TGTGCCAGCAGCTCCTGGACAGGGGCCGGCTACACCTTC. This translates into CASSSWTGAGYTF. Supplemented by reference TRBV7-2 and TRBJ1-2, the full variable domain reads GAGVSQSPSNKVTEKGKDVELRCDPISGHTALYWYRQSLGQGLEFLIYFQGNSAPDKSGLPSDRFSAERTGGSVSTLTIQRTQQEDSAVYLCASSSWTGAGYTFGSGTRLTVV.

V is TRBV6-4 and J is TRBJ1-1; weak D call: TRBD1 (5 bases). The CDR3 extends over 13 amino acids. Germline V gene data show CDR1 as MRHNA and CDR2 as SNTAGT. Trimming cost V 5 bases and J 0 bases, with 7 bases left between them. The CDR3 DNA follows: TGTGCCAGCAGTTACAGGTTGAACACTGAAGCTTTCTTT. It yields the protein CASSYRLNTEAFF.

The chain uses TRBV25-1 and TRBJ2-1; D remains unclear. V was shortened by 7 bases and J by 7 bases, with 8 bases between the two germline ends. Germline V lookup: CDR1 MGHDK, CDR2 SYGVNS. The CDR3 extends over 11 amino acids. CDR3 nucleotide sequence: TGTGCCAGCATGTGGGCAAATGAGCAGTTCTTC. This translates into CASMWANEQFF. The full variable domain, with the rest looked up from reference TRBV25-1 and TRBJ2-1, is EADIYQTPRYLVIGTGKKITLECSQTMGHDKMYWYQQDPGMELHLIHYSYGVNSTEKGDLSSESTVSRIRTEHFPLTLESARPSHTSQYLCASMWANEQFFGPGTRLTVL.

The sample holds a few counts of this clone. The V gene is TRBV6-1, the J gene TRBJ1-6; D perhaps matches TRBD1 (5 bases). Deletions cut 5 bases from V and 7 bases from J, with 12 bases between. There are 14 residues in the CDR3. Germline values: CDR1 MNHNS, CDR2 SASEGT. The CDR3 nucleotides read TGTGCCAGCAGTACGTGGCAGGGAAATTCACCCCTCCACTTT. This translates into CASSTWQGNSPLHF.

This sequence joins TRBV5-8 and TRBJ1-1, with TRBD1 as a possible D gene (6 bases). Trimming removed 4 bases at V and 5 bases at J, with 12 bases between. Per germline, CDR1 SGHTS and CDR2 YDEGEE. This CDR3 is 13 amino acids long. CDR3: CASSQDQGTEAFF. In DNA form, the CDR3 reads TGTGCCAGCAGCCAAGATCAGGGGACTGAAGCTTTCTTT.

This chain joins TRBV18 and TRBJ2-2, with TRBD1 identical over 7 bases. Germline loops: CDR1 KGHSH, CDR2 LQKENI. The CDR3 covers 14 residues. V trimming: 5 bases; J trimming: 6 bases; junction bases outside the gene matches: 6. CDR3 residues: CASSDRVESGELFF. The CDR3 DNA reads TGTGCCAGCTCAGACAGGGTGGAATCCGGGGAGCTGTTTTTT. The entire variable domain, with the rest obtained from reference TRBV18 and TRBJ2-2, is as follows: NAGVMQNPRHLVRRRGQEARLRCSPMKGHSHVYWYRQLPEEGLKFMVYLQKENIIDESGMPKERFSAEFPKEGPSILRIQQVVRGDSAAYFCASSDRVESGELFFGEGSRLTVL.

The CDR3 is CARSLGGSGQGYGYTF. The CDR3 bases are TGTGCCAGAAGCTTGGGTGGGTCGGGACAGGGGTATGGCTACACCTTC. The J gene is TRBJ1-2, the V gene TRBV5-3; 10 bases align to TRBD1. TRBV5-3 falls under the ORF class, with uncertain function. The V and J ends lost 0 bases and 5 bases, in that order; junction bases with no gene match: 7. This CDR3 has 16 amino acids.

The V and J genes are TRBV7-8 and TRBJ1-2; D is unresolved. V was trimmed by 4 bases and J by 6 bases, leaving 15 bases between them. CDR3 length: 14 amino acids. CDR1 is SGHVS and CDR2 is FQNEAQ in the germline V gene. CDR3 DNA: TGTGCCAGCAGCTCGATCAGCGGGGTTGATGGCTACACCTTC. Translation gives CASSSISGVDGYTF.

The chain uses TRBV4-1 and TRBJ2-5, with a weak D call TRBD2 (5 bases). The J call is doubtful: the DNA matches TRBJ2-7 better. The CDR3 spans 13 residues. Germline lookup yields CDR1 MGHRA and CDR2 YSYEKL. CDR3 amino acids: CASSLPGSYEQYF. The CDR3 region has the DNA TGCGCCAGCAGCCTCCCGGGAAGCTACGAGCAGTACTTC.

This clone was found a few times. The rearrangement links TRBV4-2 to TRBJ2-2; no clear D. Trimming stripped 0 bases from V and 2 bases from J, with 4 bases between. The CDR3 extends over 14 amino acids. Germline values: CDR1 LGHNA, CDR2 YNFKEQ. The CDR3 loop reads CASSQDQNTGELFF. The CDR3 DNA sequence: TGTGCCAGCAGCCAAGACCAAAACACCGGGGAGCTGTTTTTT.

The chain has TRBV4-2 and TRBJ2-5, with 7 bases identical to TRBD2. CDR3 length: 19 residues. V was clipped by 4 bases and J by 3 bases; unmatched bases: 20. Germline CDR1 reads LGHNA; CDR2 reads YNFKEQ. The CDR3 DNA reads TGTGCCAGCAGCCCCCAATACGGGGGAGGGACGACGGAAAAAGAGACCCAGTACTTC. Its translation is CASSPQYGGGTTEKETQYF.

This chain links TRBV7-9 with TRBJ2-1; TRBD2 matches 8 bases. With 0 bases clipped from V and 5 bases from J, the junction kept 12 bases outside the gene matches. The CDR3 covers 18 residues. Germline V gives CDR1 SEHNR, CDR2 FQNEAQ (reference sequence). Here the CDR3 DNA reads TGTGCCAGCAGCTTAGCGGTACTAGCGGCCCCCCTAGACAATGAGCAGTTCTTC. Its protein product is CASSLAVLAAPLDNEQFF.

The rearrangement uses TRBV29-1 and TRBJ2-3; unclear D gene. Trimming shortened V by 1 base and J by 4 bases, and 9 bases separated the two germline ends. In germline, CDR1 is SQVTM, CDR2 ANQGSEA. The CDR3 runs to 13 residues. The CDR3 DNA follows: TGCAGCGTTGAAGGATTGGTAGCAGATACGCAGTATTTT. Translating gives CSVEGLVADTQYF.

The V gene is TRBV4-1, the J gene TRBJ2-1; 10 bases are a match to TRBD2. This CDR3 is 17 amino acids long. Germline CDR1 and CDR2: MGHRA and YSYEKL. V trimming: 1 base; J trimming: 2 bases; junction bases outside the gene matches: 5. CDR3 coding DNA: TGCGCCAGCAGCCAAGGAGGTCTAGCGGGGGCCTACAATGAGCAGTTCTTC. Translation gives CASSQGGLAGAYNEQFF.

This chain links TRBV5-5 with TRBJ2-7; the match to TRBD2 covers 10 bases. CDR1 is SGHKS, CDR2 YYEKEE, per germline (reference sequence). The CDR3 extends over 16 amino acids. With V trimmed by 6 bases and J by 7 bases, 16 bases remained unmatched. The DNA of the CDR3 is TGTGCCAGCACCCTTGGTACGGGACTAGCGTTGAGGGAGCAGTACTTC. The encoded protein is CASTLGTGLALREQYF.

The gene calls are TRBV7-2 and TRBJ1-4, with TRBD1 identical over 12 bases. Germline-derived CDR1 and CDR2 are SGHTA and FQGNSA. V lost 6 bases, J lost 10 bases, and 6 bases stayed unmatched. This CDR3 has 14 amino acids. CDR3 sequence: CASSSGTGGSKLFF. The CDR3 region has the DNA TGTGCCAGCAGTTCTGGGACAGGGGGCTCAAAACTGTTTTTT.

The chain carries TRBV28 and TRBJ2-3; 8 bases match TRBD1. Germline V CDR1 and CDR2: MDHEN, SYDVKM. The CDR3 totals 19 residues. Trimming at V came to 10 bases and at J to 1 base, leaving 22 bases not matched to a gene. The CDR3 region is CAILTTGARGEDRTDTQYF. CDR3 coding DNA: TGTGCCATCCTAACGACAGGGGCGCGGGGTGAGGACCGCACAGATACGCAGTATTTT.

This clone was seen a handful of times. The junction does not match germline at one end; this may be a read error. The CDR3 sequence is CASSPGQGLTF. The CDR3 DNA follows: TGTGCCAGCAGCCCCGGACAGGGACTAACCTTC. The chain couples TRBV7-2 to TRBJ2-4, with D perhaps matching TRBD1 (8 bases). The CDR3 is 11 residues long. The germline CDR1 and CDR2 sequences are SGHTA and FQGNSA.

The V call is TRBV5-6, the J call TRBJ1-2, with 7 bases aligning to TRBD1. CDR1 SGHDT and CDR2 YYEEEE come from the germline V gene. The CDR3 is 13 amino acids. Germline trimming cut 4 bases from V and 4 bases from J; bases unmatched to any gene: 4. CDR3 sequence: CASSPDRSYGYTF. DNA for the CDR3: TGTGCCAGCAGCCCGGACAGGAGCTATGGCTACACCTTC.